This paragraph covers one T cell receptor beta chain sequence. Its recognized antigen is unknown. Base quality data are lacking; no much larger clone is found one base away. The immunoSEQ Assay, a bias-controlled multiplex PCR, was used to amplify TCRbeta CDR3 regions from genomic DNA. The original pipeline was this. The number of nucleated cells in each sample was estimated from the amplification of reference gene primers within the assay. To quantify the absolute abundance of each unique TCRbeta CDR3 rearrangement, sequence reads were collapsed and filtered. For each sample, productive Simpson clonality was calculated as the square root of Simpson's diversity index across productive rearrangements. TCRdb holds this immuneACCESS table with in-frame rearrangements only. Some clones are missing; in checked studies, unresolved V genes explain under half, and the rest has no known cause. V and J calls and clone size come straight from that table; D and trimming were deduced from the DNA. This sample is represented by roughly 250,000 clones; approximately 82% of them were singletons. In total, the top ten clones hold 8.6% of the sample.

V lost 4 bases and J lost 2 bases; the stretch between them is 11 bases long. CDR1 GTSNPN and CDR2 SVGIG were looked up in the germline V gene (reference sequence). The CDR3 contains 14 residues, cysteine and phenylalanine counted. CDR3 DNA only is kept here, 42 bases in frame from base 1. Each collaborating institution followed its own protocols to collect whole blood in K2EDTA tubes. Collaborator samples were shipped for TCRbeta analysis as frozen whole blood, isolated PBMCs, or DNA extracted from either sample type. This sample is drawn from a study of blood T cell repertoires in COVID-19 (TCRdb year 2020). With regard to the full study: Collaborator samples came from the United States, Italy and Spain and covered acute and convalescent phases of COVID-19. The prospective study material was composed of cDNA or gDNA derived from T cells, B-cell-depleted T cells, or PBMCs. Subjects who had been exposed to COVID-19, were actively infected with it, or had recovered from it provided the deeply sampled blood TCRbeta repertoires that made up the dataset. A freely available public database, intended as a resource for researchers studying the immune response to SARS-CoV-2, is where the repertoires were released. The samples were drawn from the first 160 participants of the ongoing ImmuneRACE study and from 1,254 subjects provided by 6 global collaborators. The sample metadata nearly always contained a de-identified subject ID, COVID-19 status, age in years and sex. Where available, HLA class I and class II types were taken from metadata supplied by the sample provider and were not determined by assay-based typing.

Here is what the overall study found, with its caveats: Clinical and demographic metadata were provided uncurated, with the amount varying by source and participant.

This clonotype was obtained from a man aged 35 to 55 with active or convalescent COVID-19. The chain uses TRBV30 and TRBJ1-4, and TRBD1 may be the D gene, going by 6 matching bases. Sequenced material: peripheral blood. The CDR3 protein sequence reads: CAWTGDATNEKLFF. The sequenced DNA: TGTGCCTGGACAGGGGATGCGACTAATGAAAAACTGTTTTTT.